This TCR beta chain was retrieved from a study of cytomegalovirus exposure and HLA in healthy donors. Study findings and constraints: It was shown in a later analysis that HLA-associated TCR beta chains were more clonally expanded than other, equally common chains. Most CMV-associated TCR beta chains were later found to appear HLA-restricted.

The CDR3 covers 14 residues. The V and J ends lost 2 bases and 4 bases, in that order; junction bases with no gene match: 2. Germline V gene sequence: CDR1 MDHEN, CDR2 SYDVKM. PCR employed 60 Vbeta and 13 Jbeta primers. Repertoires were generated with immunoSEQ multiplex PCR, while TCRdb's copy carries only in-frame clones and drops some. This sample has 160,000 or so clones, with around 78% found just once. With respect to this clone: Its antigen is currently unknown.

Regarding donors, all were healthy bone marrow donors. This sequence originates from a woman aged 40 to 49 in good health and CMV-seronegative. What was sequenced was PBMCs. The V gene is TRBV28, the J gene TRBJ2-3; TRBD1 agrees at 8 bases. CDR3 loop: CASSLDRGSDTQYF. Here the CDR3 DNA reads TGTGCCAGCAGTTTAGACAGGGGATCAGATACGCAGTATTTT. The variable domain in full, with the rest retrieved from reference TRBV28 and TRBJ2-3, is DVKVTQSSRYLVKRTGEKVFLECVQDMDHENMFWYRQDPGLGLRLIYFSYDVKMKEKGDIPEGYSVSREKKERFSLILESASTNQTSMYLCASSLDRGSDTQYFGPGTRLTVL.